A single sample is the source of the 9 T cell receptor beta chains below, sequenced in a study of blood T cells in healthy people across ages. Primers used in a second PCR of roughly 7 to 12 cycles were a sample-barcoded 5' primer and a J-beta primer mix. Via MiXCR, TCRdb re-called the 5' RACE reads, giving one row per CDR3 protein. The table shows fewer than 2,000,000 distinct CDR3 sequences, with 30% to 40% occurring only once. The sequenced sample consisted of blood. The receptors here all came from a human donor in good health.

This clonotype was recorded a few times. The rearrangement joins TRBV9 to TRBJ1-5, with TRBD1 identical over 9 bases. This CDR3 has 19 amino acids. V was pared by 0 bases and J by 3 bases, with 13 bases of the junction left unmatched. Per the germline V gene, CDR1 is SGDLS and CDR2 is YYNGEE. The CDR3 nucleotides are TGTGCCAGCAGCGTAGATTGTATGGGGGACAGGGTTAACAATCAGCCCCAGCATTTT. Its protein product is CASSVDCMGDRVNNQPQHF.

The rearrangement joins TRBV24-1 to TRBJ2-7; D is possibly TRBD1 (6 bases). Germline V gives CDR1 KGHDR, CDR2 SFDVKD. V was cut by 9 bases and J by 3 bases, with 11 bases left in between. CDR3 length equals 12 residues. CDR3 DNA sequence: TGTGCCACCGGGGACACCCACTACGAGCAGTACTTC. This codes for CATGDTHYEQYF.

This chain links TRBV29-1 with TRBJ1-2; tentatively, D is TRBD1 (6 bases). In germline, CDR1 is SQVTM, CDR2 ANQGSEA. V was pared by 5 bases and J by 4 bases, with 14 bases between. The CDR3 consists of 13 residues. The DNA for the CDR3 is TGCAGCGTTTCCAGGGGCGAGGGCTATGGCTACACCTTC. The encoded protein is CSVSRGEGYGYTF.

This clonotype was counted a few times. This rearrangement joins TRBV2 to TRBJ1-1; D gene unclear. The CDR3 length is 15 residues. Trimming cost V 6 bases and J 0 bases, with 14 bases left between them. The germline V gene has CDR1 SNHLY and CDR2 FYNNEI. The CDR3 loop reads CASSPRVALNTEAFF. CDR3 DNA: TGTGCCAGCAGCCCCCGCGTAGCATTGAACACTGAAGCTTTCTTT.

This chain links TRBV20-1 with TRBJ2-5; TRBD2 aligns across 8 bases. CDR1 and CDR2 (germline): DFQATT, SNEGSKA (reference sequence). The length of the CDR3 is 16 residues. The ends lost 6 bases at V and 2 bases at J; junction bases unmatched: 14. DNA of the CDR3: TGCAGTGCACGGGAGGCGAGCGGGGGTATACAAGAGACCCAGTACTTC. Translated, it gives CSAREASGGIQETQYF.

The V and J genes are TRBV29-1 and TRBJ2-4, with TRBD1 as a possible D gene (6 bases). Judging by the DNA end, TRBJ2-7 fits better; the J call may be wrong. Per the germline V gene, CDR1 is SQVTM and CDR2 is ANQGSEA. There are 12 residues in the CDR3. For the CDR3, the DNA is TGCAGCGTTGAAGCTGGGGGCCACGAGCAGTACTTC. Protein: CSVEAGGHEQYF.

Of note for this clonotype: The junction departs from the called germline gene at one end, perhaps through a read error. The rearrangement links TRBV6-6 to TRBJ2-7; 8 nucleotides line up with TRBD1. The germline V gene has CDR1 MNHNY and CDR2 SVGAGI (reference sequence). The CDR3 is 16 residues long. CDR3 protein: CASSQDRHRGTYEQDF. The CDR3 DNA is TGTGCCAGCAGTCAGGACAGGCACAGGGGGACGTACGAGCAGGACTTC.

CDR3 nucleotides: TGTGCCAGCAGTGAAATGTTTCGGGGGCCTGGAAACACCATATATTTT. It specifies CASSEMFRGPGNTIYF. The V and J genes are TRBV6-1 and TRBJ1-3; the D gene is possibly TRBD1 (6 bases). CDR3 length: 16 residues. Per germline, CDR1 MNHNS and CDR2 SASEGT. With 2 bases removed from V and 2 bases from J, the gap between germline ends came to 13 bases.

The chain links TRBV7-9 to TRBJ2-7; 7 nucleotides align to TRBD2. This CDR3 contains 15 residues. Germline assignment: CDR1 SEHNR and CDR2 FQNEAQ (reference sequence). The junction had 9 bases not matched to a gene; V was cut back by 4 bases and J by 3 bases. The DNA for the CDR3 is TGTGCCAGCAGCTCGGGCCTAGCGGAATTCTACGAGCAGTACTTC. It codes for CASSSGLAEFYEQYF.